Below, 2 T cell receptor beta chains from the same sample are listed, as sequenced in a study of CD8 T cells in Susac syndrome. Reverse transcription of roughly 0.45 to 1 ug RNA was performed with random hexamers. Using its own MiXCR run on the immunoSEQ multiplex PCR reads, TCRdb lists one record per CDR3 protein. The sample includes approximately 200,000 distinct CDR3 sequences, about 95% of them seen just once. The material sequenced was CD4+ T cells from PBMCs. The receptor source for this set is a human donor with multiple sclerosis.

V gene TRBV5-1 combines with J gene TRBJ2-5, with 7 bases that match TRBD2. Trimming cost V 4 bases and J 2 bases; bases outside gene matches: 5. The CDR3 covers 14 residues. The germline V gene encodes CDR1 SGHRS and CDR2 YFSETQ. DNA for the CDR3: TGCGCCAGCAGCATTGGGGGGGTGCAAGAGACCCAGTACTTC. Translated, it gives CASSIGGVQETQYF.

This CDR3 is CASGTGGGTQYF. The CDR3 bases are TGTGCCAGCGGTACAGGGGGCGGTACGCAGTATTTT. This chain links TRBV6-4 with TRBJ2-3, with TRBD1 matching 9 bases. Germline V gene sequence: CDR1 MRHNA, CDR2 SNTAGT. The junction had 5 bases not matched to a gene; V was cut back by 8 bases and J by 8 bases. The CDR3 runs to 12 residues.